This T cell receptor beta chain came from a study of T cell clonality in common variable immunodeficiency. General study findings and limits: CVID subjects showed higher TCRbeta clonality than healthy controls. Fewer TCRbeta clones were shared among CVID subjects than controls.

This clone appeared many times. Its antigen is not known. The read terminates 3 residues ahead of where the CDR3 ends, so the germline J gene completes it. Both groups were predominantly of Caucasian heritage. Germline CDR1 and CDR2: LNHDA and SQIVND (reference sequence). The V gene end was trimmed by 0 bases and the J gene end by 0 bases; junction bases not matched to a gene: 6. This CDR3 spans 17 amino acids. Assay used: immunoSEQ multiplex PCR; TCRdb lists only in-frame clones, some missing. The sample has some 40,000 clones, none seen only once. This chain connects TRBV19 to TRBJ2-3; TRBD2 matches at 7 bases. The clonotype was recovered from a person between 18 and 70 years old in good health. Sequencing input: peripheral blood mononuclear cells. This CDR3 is CASSIDGLAESTDTQYF. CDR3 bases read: TGTGCCAGTAGTATAGACGGGCTAGCGGAAAGCACAGATACG.